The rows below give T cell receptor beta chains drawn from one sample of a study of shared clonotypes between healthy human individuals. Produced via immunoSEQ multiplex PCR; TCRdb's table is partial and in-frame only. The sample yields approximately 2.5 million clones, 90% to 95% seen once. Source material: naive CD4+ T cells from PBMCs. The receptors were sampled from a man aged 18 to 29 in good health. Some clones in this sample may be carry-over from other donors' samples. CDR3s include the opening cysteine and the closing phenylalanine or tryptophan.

CASSSLAGQVYEQYF | TRBJ2-7 | 15 | TRBV7-2
CASSLWAGGDEQFF | TRBJ2-1 | 14 | TRBV7-2
CASRIEAGLASDTQYF | TRBJ2-3 | 16 | TRBV28
CASMGQGRTDTQYF | TRBJ2-3 | 14 | TRBV7-2
CASRDRGVIGEKLFF | TRBJ1-4 | 15 | TRBV2
CAISSTAPLNTGELFF | TRBJ2-2 | 16 | TRBV10-3
CASSYSGDQPQHF | TRBJ1-5 | 13 | TRBV6-5
CASSEALSGPLQETQYF | TRBJ2-5 | 17 | TRBV6-1
CASSQQGADTIYF | TRBJ1-3 | 13 | TRBV18
CASSPVWGGTEAFF | TRBJ1-1 | 14 | TRBV7-8
CASSPVVPGQETQYF | TRBJ2-5 | 15 | TRBV18
CASSLEGAYDGYTF | TRBJ1-2 | 14 | TRBV5-1
CASSFPDQLEANVLTF | TRBJ2-6 | 16 | TRBV5-4
CASSTIGAVMRDGYTF | TRBJ1-2 | 16 | TRBV5-1
CASSLGQGANYGYTF | TRBJ1-2 | 15 | TRBV7-8
CASSLQGYGTEAFF | TRBJ1-1 | 14 | TRBV5-4
CSAPGQTGYTF | TRBJ1-2 | 11 | TRBV20-1
CASRPMGAETQYF | TRBJ2-5 | 13 | TRBV6-6